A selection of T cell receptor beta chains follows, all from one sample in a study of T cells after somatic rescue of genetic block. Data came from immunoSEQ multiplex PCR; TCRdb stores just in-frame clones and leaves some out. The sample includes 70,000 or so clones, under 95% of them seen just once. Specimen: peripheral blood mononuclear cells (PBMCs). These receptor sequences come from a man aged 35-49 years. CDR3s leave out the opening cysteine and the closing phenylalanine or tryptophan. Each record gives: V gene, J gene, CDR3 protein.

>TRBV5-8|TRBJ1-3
ASSLIRNRGSGNTIY
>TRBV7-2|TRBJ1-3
ASSLGGDGNTIY
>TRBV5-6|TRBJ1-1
ASSLALNTEAF
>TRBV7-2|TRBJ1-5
ASSFRSQPQH
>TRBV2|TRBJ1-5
ASRPDRGGNQPQH
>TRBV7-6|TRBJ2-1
ASSSTSGEQF
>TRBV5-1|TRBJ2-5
ASSLNQETQY
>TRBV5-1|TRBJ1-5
ASSLAAGNQPQH
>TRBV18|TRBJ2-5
ASSSNQETQY
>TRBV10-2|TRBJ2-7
ASRAGTTYEQY
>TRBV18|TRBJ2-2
ASSPPQSLARSGELF
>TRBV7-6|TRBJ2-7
ASSSGTSGTYEQY
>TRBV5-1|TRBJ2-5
ASSQETGSTGKTQY
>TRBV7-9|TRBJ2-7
ASSSGGDRILYEQY
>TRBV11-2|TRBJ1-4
ASSQPMLLEKLF
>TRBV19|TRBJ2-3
ASTYTGDSTDTQY
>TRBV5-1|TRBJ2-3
ASSLATSTDTQY
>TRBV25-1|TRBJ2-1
ASGAGTSGSNEQF
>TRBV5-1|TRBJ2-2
ASSLGVSLSGELF
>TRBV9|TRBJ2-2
ASSVGLGNLLTGELF
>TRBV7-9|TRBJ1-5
ASSLMGSNQPQH
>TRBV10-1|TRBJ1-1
ASSEIGNTEAF
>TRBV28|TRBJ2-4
ASSLTSGKNIQY
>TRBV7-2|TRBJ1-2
ASSLWSGYT
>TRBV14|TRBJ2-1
ASSLHQGTEQF
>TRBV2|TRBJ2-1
ASSEDRAGSYEQF
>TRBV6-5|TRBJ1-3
ASRTGVGNTIY
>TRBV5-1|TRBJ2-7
ASSPPGQGSEQY
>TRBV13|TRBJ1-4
ASSATAQGAPTNEKLF
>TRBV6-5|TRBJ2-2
ASSYSMDTGELF
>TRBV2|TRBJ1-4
ASSEAGGQGLEKLF
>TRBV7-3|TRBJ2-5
ASGKGTGETQY
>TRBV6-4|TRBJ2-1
ASSGGERGNEQF
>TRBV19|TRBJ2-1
ASSWASYNEQF
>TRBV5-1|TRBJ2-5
ASSLGDLGETQY
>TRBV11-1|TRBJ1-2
ASSQTEGFGYT
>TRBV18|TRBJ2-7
ASSLHRGQKTYEQY
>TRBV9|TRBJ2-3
ASSVVSTDTQY
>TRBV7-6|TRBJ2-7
ASSLGRSRGQWEQY
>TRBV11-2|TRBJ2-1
ASSPASGAYNEQF
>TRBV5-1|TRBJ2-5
ASSGQVQETQY
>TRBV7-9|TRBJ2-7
ASSFSPGQGASYEQY
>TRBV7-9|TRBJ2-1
ASSLDRGRSNEQF
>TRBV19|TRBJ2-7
ASSKQRDREYEQY
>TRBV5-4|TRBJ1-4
ASSSRPQGGAEKLF
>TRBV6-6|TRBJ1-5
ASSYDRVEDQPQH
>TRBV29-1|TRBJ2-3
SVRPTGADTQY
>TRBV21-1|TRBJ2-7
ASSIQSEVADEQY
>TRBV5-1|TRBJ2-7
ASSVGLAGGPRGEQY
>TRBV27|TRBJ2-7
ASSLRIGGPYEQY
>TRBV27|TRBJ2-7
ASSFWRQGREQY
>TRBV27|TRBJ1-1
ASRQRGDRVNTEAF
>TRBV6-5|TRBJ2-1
ASSYSLPHSYNEQF
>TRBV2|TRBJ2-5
ASSRGSRKETQY
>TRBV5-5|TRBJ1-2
ASSQEASGGYGYT
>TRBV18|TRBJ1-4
ASSPRQGRDGEKLF
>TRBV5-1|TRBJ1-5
ASSLDSNQPQH
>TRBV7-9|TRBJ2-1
ASSRTSKPYNEQF
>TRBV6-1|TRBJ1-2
ASSEALAGGYYGYT
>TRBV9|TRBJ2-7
ASRELIGEQY